One and the same sample provided the 14 T cell receptor beta chains below, sequenced in a study of blood T cells in healthy people across ages. With a J-beta primer mix and a sample-barcoded 5' primer, a second PCR ran about 7 to 12 cycles. From the 5' RACE reads, TCRdb called clonotypes with MiXCR, one entry per CDR3 protein. The sample consists of 1,800,000 or so distinct CDR3 sequences, about 39% of them appearing once. The material sequenced was blood. The receptors were gathered from a human donor in good health.

This clonotype has only a few counts. The rearrangement uses TRBV11-1 and TRBJ2-3; the D gene is possibly TRBD1 (5 bases). CDR3 length: 14 residues. V gave up 5 bases and J gave up 2 bases, with 11 bases separating them. Germline V gives CDR1 SGHAT, CDR2 FQDESV (reference sequence). CDR3 amino acids: CASSTDTNTDTQYF. CDR3 coding DNA: TGTGCCAGCAGCACGGACACCAACACAGATACGCAGTATTTT.

The V gene is TRBV5-1, the J gene TRBJ2-3; D gene uncertain. This CDR3 spans 14 amino acids. CDR1 is SGHRS and CDR2 is YFSETQ in the germline V gene. The V and J ends lost 0 bases and 0 bases respectively, with 5 bases between them. This CDR3 reads CASSLEHSTDTQYF. The CDR3 DNA reads TGCGCCAGCAGCTTGGAGCATAGCACAGATACGCAGTATTTT.

The chain employs TRBV5-1 and TRBJ2-6; 10 positions match TRBD1. The germline gives CDR1 SGHRS, CDR2 YFSETQ. The CDR3 length is 18 residues. Trimming removed 3 bases from V and 0 bases from J; junction bases left unmatched: 6. CDR3 DNA: TGCGCCAGCAGCTGGGGGACAGGGGTCAGCTCTGGGGCCAACGTCCTGACTTTC. This sequence encodes CASSWGTGVSSGANVLTF.

In the case of this clonotype: The junction does not match germline at one end; this may be a read error. This chain links TRBV6-2 or TRBV6-3 with TRBJ2-1; weak D call: TRBD2 (7 bases). The CDR3 runs 18 residues. Germline CDR1 is MNHEY and CDR2 is SVGEGT. The CDR3 spells CVSSSREAYGGPNSEQFF. For the CDR3, the DNA is TGTGTCAGCAGTTCGCGAGAGGCCTACGGGGGGCCGAACAGTGAGCAGTTCTTC.

CDR3 in amino acids: CASSFVAGRSYEQYF. The DNA for the CDR3 is TGTGCCAGCAGTTTTGTTGCGGGACGGTCCTACGAGCAGTACTTC. J is TRBJ2-7 and V is TRBV12-3 or TRBV12-4, with D possibly being TRBD2 (6 bases). Trimming cost V 3 bases and J 1 base, with 13 bases left between them. There are 15 residues in the CDR3.

This clonotype turned up a few times. The chain combines TRBV7-2 with TRBJ2-7, with 7 bases lining up with TRBD1. CDR1 and CDR2 from the germline V gene are SGHTA and FQGNSA. The ends lost 3 bases at V and 2 bases at J; junction bases unmatched: 7. The CDR3 length is 15 residues. The CDR3 DNA reads as TGTGCCAGCAGCTTTAGTACAGGGGACACCTACGAGCAGTACTTC. Its translation: CASSFSTGDTYEQYF.

In this sample, this clonotype turned up many times. This chain connects TRBV6-5 to TRBJ2-1; perhaps TRBD1 as D (6 bases). V shed 5 bases and J shed 0 bases, with 11 bases lying between them. Per germline, CDR1 MNHEY and CDR2 SVGAGI. This CDR3 is built from 15 residues. The CDR3 protein is CASSQQGYSYNEQFF. The DNA of the CDR3 is TGTGCCAGCAGTCAACAGGGATACTCCTACAATGAGCAGTTCTTC.

This clonotype was recorded a few times. J is TRBJ1-1 and V is TRBV9; D not certain. Trimming took off 3 bases at V and 3 bases at J, with 9 bases between the two ends. CDR1 and CDR2 from the germline V gene are SGDLS and YYNGEE. The CDR3 loop spans 13 amino acids. This chain's CDR3 is CASSEGWYTEAFF. CDR3 DNA sequence: TGTGCCAGCAGCGAAGGGTGGTACACTGAAGCTTTCTTT.

This clonotype has only a few counts. J is TRBJ1-4 and V is TRBV6-2 or TRBV6-3; D call uncertain. The CDR3 sequence is 14 residues long. V was trimmed by 5 bases and J by 10 bases, leaving 17 bases between them. CDR1 and CDR2 (germline): MNHEY, SVGEGT. The CDR3 DNA follows: TGTGCCAGCAGTAAGGCAGGCCTTGTCGGAAAACTGTTTTTT. It encodes CASSKAGLVGKLFF.

This clonotype occurred a few times. The J gene is TRBJ2-3, the V gene TRBV12-5, with 7 bases lining up with TRBD1. The V segment lost 3 bases and the J segment 3 bases; nucleotides outside the gene matches: 9. The CDR3 contains 16 residues. Germline CDR1 is LGHNT and CDR2 is FRNRAP. The CDR3 is CASGFIIQGLTDTQYF. The CDR3 region has the DNA TGTGCTAGTGGTTTCATAATACAGGGGCTGACAGATACGCAGTATTTT.

The chain recombines TRBV3-1 with TRBJ2-1; D is perhaps TRBD1 or TRBD2 (5 bases each). The DNA matches TRBJ2-7 better at its end, which makes the J call doubtful. The CDR3 length is 14 residues. Germline lookup yields CDR1 LGHDT and CDR2 YNNKEL (reference sequence). CDR3 coding DNA: TGTGCCAGCAGCCCGGGACGTGCATACAATGAGCAGTACTTC. This encodes CASSPGRAYNEQYF.

This clonotype was picked up a small number of times. The chain recombines TRBV9 with TRBJ2-6; a possible D gene is TRBD1 (5 bases). V lost 4 bases and J 1 base, leaving 12 bases between the germline ends. The CDR3 spans 16 residues. Germline CDR1 SGDLS, CDR2 YYNGEE. The CDR3 region has the DNA TGTGCCAGCAGCACTTGGAAGGGGTCTGGGGCCAACGTCCTGACTTTC. This encodes CASSTWKGSGANVLTF.

On this clonotype: The CDR3 does not end in the conserved phenylalanine or tryptophan, so this is likely a read error. The chain couples TRBV7-9 to TRBJ1-5, with no clear D. Between the trimmed V and J ends, which lost 3 bases and 4 bases, there was a span of 7 bases. The CDR3 sequence is 13 residues long. Germline CDR1 and CDR2: SEHNR and FQNEAQ (reference sequence). The CDR3 coding sequence is TGTGCCAGCAGCTTTGGGGTGAATCAGCCCCAGCATGTT. This codes for CASSFGVNQPQHV.

This sequence joins TRBV4-2 and TRBJ2-1; D gene uncertain. CDR3 length: 13 amino acids. From germline, CDR1 is LGHNA and CDR2 YNFKEQ. V lost 0 bases and J 15 bases, leaving 15 bases between the germline ends. The CDR3 DNA is TGTGCCAGCAGCCAAGAGGGATTGGCCCATCGGTTCTTC. Translated: CASSQEGLAHRFF.